This TCR beta chain was captured by sequencing in a study of blood T cell repertoires in COVID-19. Looking at the study overall: The origin of the acute and convalescent COVID-19 samples was the United States, Italy and Spain. Sources were T cells, B-cell-depleted T cells, or PBMCs; the material itself was cDNA or gDNA.

Authors' processing steps: Nucleated cell number was recorded as an estimate derived from reference gene primer amplification. Profiling relied on immunoSEQ multiplex PCR, and the TCRdb table lists in-frame clones only, not all of them. D and trimming were read from the DNA, whereas the V and J calls and clone size are those reported in that table. The repertoire holds approximately 170,000 clones, around 86% seen once, with more than 7.5% in the top ten. While infection was still active, Seattle patients were enrolled and then followed longitudinally. V gave up 6 bases and J gave up 6 bases, with 23 bases separating them. The CDR3 loop spans 16 amino acids. Germline loops: CDR1 KGHSH, CDR2 LQKENI.

Sequences were obtained from peripheral blood. The sequence was obtained from a woman aged 70-85 years with COVID-19, enrolled during active disease. The chain joins TRBV18 to TRBJ1-2; maybe TRBD1 (6 bases). The CDR3 spells CASSLVQGMGLNGYTF. The CDR3 region has the DNA TGTGCCAGCTCCCTCGTACAGGGAATGGGGTTGAATGGCTACACCTTC.